These T cell receptor beta chains were read from a single sample in a study of a mutant IDH1 vaccine in newly diagnosed glioma. No antigens are known for them. The data were produced by immunoSEQ multiplex PCR, yet TCRdb's version contains in-frame clones alone and is incomplete. This sample has 31,000 or so clones; roughly 84% occur once, and the top ten carry about 30%. The sequencing here drew on PBMCs, taken from a glioma patient whose treatment included an IDH1 peptide vaccine. Receptors were obtained from a man younger than 40 with glioma. The CDR3 runs from the conserved cysteine through the conserved F or W. The D gene is left open where the match is weak. Size is omitted from some rows. Given values are once, few, many or a class for expanded clones.

j_gene	d_gene	abundance	v_gene	CDR3aa	CDR3nt
TRBJ1-3	NA	NA	TRBV19	CASSTYLDRSSGNTIYF	TGTGCCAGTAGTACTTATCTCGACAGGAGCTCTGGAAACACCATATATTTT
TRBJ2-7	NA	NA	TRBV4-3	CASSQDRGEQYF	TGCGCCAGCAGCCAAGACAGGGGCGAGCAGTACTTC
TRBJ2-5	TRBD2	NA	TRBV5-1	CASSHRGGETQYF	TGCGCCAGCAGCCACCGGGGGGGAGAGACCCAGTACTTC
TRBJ1-2	NA	NA	TRBV9	CASSVAEFNYGYTF	TGTGCCAGCAGCGTAGCTGAGTTCAACTATGGCTACACCTTC
TRBJ2-7	TRBD1	NA	TRBV15	CATSRTGGVEQYF	TGTGCCACCAGCAGGACAGGGGGCGTCGAGCAGTACTTC
TRBJ1-4	NA	NA	TRBV21-1	CASSKGTGTNEKLFF	TGTGCCAGCAGCAAAGGGACAGGGACTAATGAAAAACTGTTTTTT
TRBJ1-2	NA	NA	TRBV19	CASSISAGAIYGYTF	TGTGCCAGTAGTATATCGGCAGGGGCGATTTATGGCTACACCTTC
TRBJ1-1	TRBD1	NA	TRBV27	CASSPLDRGKAFF	TGTGCCAGCAGTCCTTTGGACAGGGGAAAAGCTTTCTTT
TRBJ2-3	NA	NA	TRBV7-9	CASSLDPYRTDTQYF	TGTGCCAGCAGCTTAGACCCCTACAGGACAGATACGCAGTATTTT
TRBJ1-1	TRBD1	NA	TRBV28	CASTPPGGNTEAFF	TGTGCCAGCACTCCCCCAGGGGGCAACACTGAAGCTTTCTTT
TRBJ2-3	TRBD2	NA	TRBV10-3	CAISEGTIGTDTQYF	TGTGCCATCTCGGAGGGGACTATCGGCACAGATACGCAGTATTTT
TRBJ2-1	TRBD1	NA	TRBV7-2	CASSSNRGLIYNEQFF	TGTGCCAGCAGCTCCAACAGGGGCCTCATTTACAATGAGCAGTTCTTC
TRBJ1-6	NA	NA	TRBV30	CAWTTNSPLHF	TGTGCCTGGACCACGAATTCACCCCTCCACTTT
TRBJ1-5	NA	NA	TRBV6-6	CASSYENQPQHF	TGTGCCAGCAGTTACGAGAATCAGCCCCAGCATTTT
TRBJ2-7	TRBD1	NA	TRBV10-2	CASNAYEGAEQYF	TGCGCCAGCAACGCCTACGAGGGGGCCGAGCAGTACTTC
TRBJ2-3	NA	once	TRBV7-3	CASSPRGGGDTQYF	TGTGCCAGCAGCCCCCGGGGAGGGGGAGATACGCAGTATTTT
TRBJ1-4	TRBD1	NA	TRBV4-3	CASSAGQGEDEKLFF	TGCGCCAGCAGCGCAGGACAGGGGGAGGATGAAAAACTGTTTTTT
TRBJ2-7	TRBD1	NA	TRBV27	CASRPDRALDEQYF	TGTGCCAGCAGGCCGGACAGGGCCCTTGACGAGCAGTACTTC
TRBJ1-5	NA	NA	TRBV5-1	CASSWSGPDQPQHF	TGCGCCAGCAGCTGGAGCGGACCGGACCAGCCCCAGCATTTT
TRBJ1-1	NA	NA	TRBV19	CASSIRDTGTEAFF	TGTGCCAGTAGTATCCGGGACACGGGAACTGAAGCTTTCTTT
TRBJ1-4	NA	NA	TRBV29-1	CSTQDSATEKLFF	TGCAGCACCCAGGACAGCGCAACAGAAAAACTGTTTTTT
TRBJ1-5	NA	few	TRBV2	CASSEAPGSQPQHF	TGTGCCAGCAGTGAAGCACCGGGGAGTCAGCCCCAGCATTTT
TRBJ1-3	TRBD1	NA	TRBV19	CATSDRGYSGNTIYF	TGTGCCACCTCGGACAGGGGGTATTCTGGAAACACCATATATTTT
TRBJ1-5	NA	NA	TRBV7-2	CASSLGDLRNQPQHF	TGTGCCAGCAGCTTAGGGGACCTACGGAATCAGCCCCAGCATTTT
TRBJ2-1	NA	NA	TRBV7-2	CASSSIRAGSYNEQFF	TGTGCCAGCAGCTCCATAAGGGCGGGTTCTTACAATGAGCAGTTCTTC
TRBJ1-1	NA	few	TRBV30	CAWSVLGDLNTEAFF	TGTGCCTGGAGTGTATTAGGGGACTTGAACACTGAAGCTTTCTTT
TRBJ1-4	NA	NA	TRBV6-5	CASSYSMSATNEKLFF	TGTGCCAGCAGTTACTCGATGAGTGCAACTAATGAAAAACTGTTTTTT